The 12 T cell receptor beta chains below come from one sample, sequenced in a study of human T cells and chemical hapten exposure. The time point here: pre-sensitization, week 0. Treatment meaning: therapeutic diphenylcyclopropenone sensitization with weekly scalp DPC. One entry per CDR3 protein, called by TCRdb with MiXCR from the RACE reads. The sample includes approximately 320,000 distinct CDR3 sequences, roughly 6% of them seen just once. The sequenced sample was whole blood, obtained in connection with sensitization to the hapten diphenylcyclopropenone (DPC). Every receptor here comes from a woman aged 18-29 years with alopecia areata. Some clones in this sample may be carry-over from other donors' samples.

The V call is TRBV21-1, the J call TRBJ1-5. TRBV21-1 is termed a pseudogene. The CDR3 contains 16 residues. CDR3 bases: TGTGCCAGCAGCAAAGCGCTAAGGGAATCTTGCCAGCCCCAGCATTTT. It is translated as CASSKALRESCQPQHF.

Note on this clonotype: This may stem from a read error, because a much larger clone lies one nucleotide away. This chain links TRBV12-3 or TRBV12-4 with TRBJ1-5, with no clear D. The CDR3 is made up of 15 amino acids. With 3 bases removed from V and 2 bases from J, the gap between germline ends came to 11 bases. The CDR3, as DNA: TGTGCCAGCAGTTTGTTCCTGGGCCGCAATCAGCCCCAGCATTTT. It specifies CASSLFLGRNQPQHF.

The rearrangement joins TRBV27 to TRBJ2-7; tentative D call: TRBD1 (5 bases). Germline V gene data show CDR1 as MNHEY and CDR2 as SMNVEV (reference sequence). The CDR3 sequence is 13 residues long. Trimming removed 6 bases at V and 4 bases at J, with 13 bases between. CDR3 sequence: CASRPGPNYEQYF. DNA of the CDR3: TGTGCCAGCAGACCAGGGCCCAATTACGAGCAGTACTTC.

This clonotype showed up many times. V gene TRBV5-5 combines with J gene TRBJ1-1, with 7 bases that match TRBD1. Germline V gene data show CDR1 as SGHKS and CDR2 as YYEKEE (reference sequence). The V and J ends lost 5 bases and 11 bases, in that order; junction bases with no gene match: 9. CDR3 length: 12 amino acids. CDR3 sequence (DNA): TGTGCCAGCAGTGGACAGGCCTTTTCTGCTTTCTTT. This codes for CASSGQAFSAFF.

The chain joins TRBV6-5 to TRBJ2-4; unclear D gene. Germline values: CDR1 MNHEY, CDR2 SVGAGI. The CDR3 contains 12 residues. V dropped 6 bases and J dropped 4 bases, with 7 bases sitting between them. This CDR3 reads CASSGKKNIQYF. CDR3 bases: TGTGCCAGCAGCGGAAAGAAAAACATTCAGTACTTC.

This clonotype was counted a few times. This chain links TRBV29-1 with TRBJ1-2; D is ambiguous. The CDR3 has 12 residues. Per germline, CDR1 SQVTM and CDR2 ANQGSEA. V lost 4 bases and J lost 6, with 12 bases in between. The CDR3 loop reads CSVVPGGNGYTF. DNA for the CDR3: TGCAGCGTTGTTCCGGGAGGTAATGGCTACACCTTC.

J is TRBJ2-7 and V is TRBV28; either TRBD1 or TRBD2 may fit D (5 bases each). The V gene's germline CDR1 is MDHEN and CDR2 SYDVKM. There are 12 residues in the CDR3. V dropped 6 bases and J dropped 9 bases, with 15 bases sitting between them. DNA of the CDR3: TGTGCCAGCAGCCCTATGGGGGTCGTGCAGTACTTC. Its protein is CASSPMGVVQYF.

This clonotype appeared many times. This chain connects TRBV7-9 to TRBJ2-7, with 13 bases identical to TRBD2. This CDR3 comprises 18 residues. V was pared by 5 bases and J by 4 bases, with 14 bases of the junction left unmatched. CDR1 is SEHNR and CDR2 is FQNEAQ in the germline V gene (reference sequence). In DNA, the CDR3 is TGTGCCAGCAGCGGCTCCCGACTAGCGGGGGGAGATGGGTACGAGCAGTACTTC. It codes for CASSGSRLAGGDGYEQYF.

This clonotype was seen repeatedly, ten times or more. The CDR3 region is CASSPTGVGGYTF. Written as DNA, the CDR3 is TGTGCCAGCAGCCCGACAGGGGTCGGAGGCTACACCTTC. The chain employs TRBV5-4 and TRBJ1-2; 8 bases line up with TRBD1. The CDR3 runs 13 residues. Germline values: CDR1 SGHNT, CDR2 YYREEE (reference sequence). V was clipped by 4 bases and J by 8 bases; unmatched bases: 7.

Many counts were recorded for this clonotype. The V and J genes are TRBV6-5 and TRBJ2-3, with a weak D call TRBD2 (6 bases). Trimming took off 7 bases at V and 5 bases at J, with 19 bases between the two ends. Germline assignment: CDR1 MNHEY and CDR2 SVGAGI. This CDR3 comprises 15 residues. The CDR3 nucleotides are TGTGCCAGCACCAGAGCGGCGGGGAAAAAAGATACGCAGTATTTT. Amino acids: CASTRAAGKKDTQYF.

This clonotype was detected ten times or more. The V and J genes are TRBV7-2 and TRBJ1-5, with a tentative D call TRBD1 (6 bases). V was pared by 1 base and J by 4 bases, with 11 bases between. Germline V gene sequence: CDR1 SGHTA, CDR2 FQGNSA. The CDR3 contains 15 residues. CDR3 amino acids: CASSLVGAENQPQHF. DNA of the CDR3: TGTGCCAGCAGCTTAGTGGGGGCAGAAAATCAGCCCCAGCATTTT.

The chain couples TRBV4-1 to TRBJ2-6; a weak D match, TRBD2 (5 bases). The CDR3 consists of 14 residues. CDR1 MGHRA and CDR2 YSYEKL come from the germline V gene. The V end lost 3 bases, the J end lost 4 bases, and 7 bases lay between the germline ends. The DNA for the CDR3 is TGCGCCAGCAGCCACCGGGGAGGGGCCAACGTCCTGACTTTC. Amino acids: CASSHRGGANVLTF.